This entry describes one TCR beta chain. This CDR3 contains 13 residues. CDR1 and CDR2 (germline): MNHEY, SVGAGI. The V gene lost 5 bases and the J gene lost 6 bases, with 13 bases spanning the gap. The record originates from a study of shared T cell receptors in the human thymus. TCRdb keeps only in-frame clones here, not all; method: immunoSEQ multiplex PCR. The sample carries about 730,000 clones, approximately 85% recorded once. This sample was shared with a second study, whose subject was human thymus T cells. That publication notes: Healthy Finnish infants undergoing corrective surgery for congenital heart defects provided the donor material. Obtained as resections during corrective heart surgery, the thymus tissue was then studied. Use of V and J genes seemed skewed within the thymic and blood repertoires. Related work found strong thymic repertoire overlap between unrelated individuals.

The sample was thymocytes. The genes are TRBV6-5 and TRBJ1-2; possibly TRBD1 for D (6 bases). This clonotype originated in a girl under three years old with a congenital heart defect. In nucleotides, the CDR3 is TGTGCCAGCAGTCAAACTTCAGGGGATGGCTACACCTTC. Amino acid sequence: CASSQTSGDGYTF.